These T cell receptor beta chains were read from a single sample in a study of shared clonotypes between healthy human individuals. Method: immunoSEQ multiplex PCR; TCRdb's copy keeps in-frame clones and lacks some. Of roughly 2.2 million clones in the sample, about nine tenths were seen once. Sequenced material: naive CD4+ T cells from PBMCs. These receptors all stem from a man aged 18 to 35 in good health. Some clones in this sample may be carry-over from other donors' samples. Each CDR3 is given with its conserved first and last residue. The D gene is left open where the match is weak. The size field is filled for only some rows; it gives once, few, many or a size class.

clone size	D gene	J gene	V gene	CDR3 length	CDR3 protein	CDR3 DNA
-	-	TRBJ2-3	TRBV9	13	CASSVGSRDTQYF	TGTGCCAGCAGCGTAGGGTCAAGGGATACGCAGTATTTT
-	-	TRBJ1-4	TRBV25-1	16	CASSQGTSSTNEKLFF	TGTGCCAGCAGCCAGGGGACAAGTTCGACTAATGAAAAACTGTTTTTT
-	-	TRBJ2-7	TRBV14	14	CASSQGYRAYEQYF	TGTGCCAGCAGCCAAGGATACAGGGCCTACGAGCAGTACTTC
-	TRBD2	TRBJ2-7	TRBV5-4	15	CASSSTTSGRSEQYF	TGTGCCAGCAGCTCCACGACTAGCGGGAGATCCGAGCAGTACTTC
-	-	TRBJ2-3	TRBV29-1	14	CSVGDTLSTDTQYF	TGCAGCGTTGGAGACACCCTTAGCACAGATACGCAGTATTTT
-	-	TRBJ1-4	TRBV5-8	14	CASSRAARYEKLFF	TGTGCCAGCAGTCGGGCGGCACGGTACGAAAAACTGTTTTTT
-	TRBD1	TRBJ1-1	TRBV27	15	CASSRQGLMNTEAFF	TGTGCCAGCAGTCGACAGGGACTCATGAACACTGAAGCTTTCTTT
-	TRBD2	TRBJ2-2	TRBV19	17	CASSPIGLAGDTGELFF	TGTGCCAGTAGCCCAATCGGACTAGCGGGAGACACCGGGGAGCTGTTTTTT
-	-	TRBJ2-1	TRBV7-9	13	CASSPRPYNEQFF	TGTGCCAGCAGCCCTCGACCCTACAATGAGCAGTTCTTC
-	-	TRBJ2-7	TRBV7-8	12	CASSPESYEQYF	TGTGCCAGCAGCCCCGAGTCCTACGAGCAGTACTTC
-	-	TRBJ2-1	TRBV2	14	CASTRDNSYNEQFF	TGTGCCAGCACCCGGGACAACTCCTACAATGAGCAGTTCTTC
-	-	TRBJ2-3	TRBV27	12	CASSLLVDTQYF	TGTGCCAGCAGTTTATTAGTTGATACGCAGTATTTT
-	-	TRBJ2-5	TRBV9	15	CASSVEAGFQETQYF	TGTGCCAGCAGCGTAGAGGCAGGTTTCCAAGAGACCCAGTACTTC
-	TRBD2	TRBJ2-2	TRBV4-1	15	CASSQGELAVGELFF	TGCGCCAGCAGCCAAGGGGAACTAGCGGTCGGGGAGCTGTTTTTT
-	-	TRBJ2-3	TRBV5-4	14	CASGGQKLPDTQYF	TGTGCCAGCGGTGGACAGAAACTCCCCGATACGCAGTATTTT
-	TRBD1	TRBJ2-7	TRBV19	14	CASRPGGSSYEQYF	TGTGCCAGCCGACCAGGGGGCTCCTCCTACGAGCAGTACTTC
once	-	TRBJ1-1	TRBV6-1	13	CASTPVMNTEAFF	TGTGCCAGCACCCCCGTTATGAACACTGAAGCTTTCTTT
-	TRBD1	TRBJ2-7	TRBV5-4	15	CASSLNQGTGVEQYF	TGTGCCAGCAGCTTGAACCAGGGGACAGGCGTTGAGCAGTACTTC
-	-	TRBJ2-7	TRBV21-1	12	CASSISNHEQYF	TGTGCCAGCAGCATATCGAACCACGAGCAGTACTTC
-	-	TRBJ2-7	TRBV7-9	16	CASSLAPGPLAYEQYF	TGTGCCAGCAGCTTAGCCCCAGGGCCGCTCGCCTACGAGCAGTACTTC
-	-	TRBJ1-1	TRBV4-3	13	CASSRLLNTEAFF	TGCGCCAGCAGCCGGCTCTTGAACACTGAAGCTTTCTTT
-	-	TRBJ1-2	TRBV11-2	11	CASSYLWSYTF	TGTGCCAGCAGCTATTTATGGAGCTACACCTTC
-	-	TRBJ2-1	TRBV7-2	13	CASSLALLNEQFF	TGTGCCAGCAGCTTAGCACTATTAAATGAGCAGTTCTTC
-	-	TRBJ2-2	TRBV4-3	15	CASSQDTRLAGELFF	TGCGCCAGCAGCCAAGATACTAGACTGGCCGGGGAGCTGTTTTTT
-	TRBD1	TRBJ1-4	TRBV5-1	17	CASSFSGTGATNEKLFF	TGCGCCAGCAGCTTTTCCGGGACAGGGGCAACTAATGAAAAACTGTTTTTT
-	-	TRBJ1-1	TRBV27	15	CASSLFGHWNTEAFF	TGTGCCAGCAGTTTGTTTGGACACTGGAACACTGAAGCTTTCTTT
-	-	TRBJ1-1	TRBV29-1	13	CSARSIMDTEAFF	TGCAGCGCCCGTTCGATTATGGACACTGAAGCTTTCTTT
-	-	TRBJ1-2	TRBV19	16	CASSIDSAGTYYGYTF	TGTGCCAGTAGTATAGATTCAGCAGGAACTTACTATGGCTACACCTTC
-	TRBD2	TRBJ2-2	TRBV4-2	17	CASSQDKTSGSPGELFF	TGTGCCAGCAGCCAAGATAAGACTAGCGGGAGCCCCGGGGAGCTGTTTTTT
-	TRBD1	TRBJ1-2	TRBV5-6	15	CASSFLGQGFYGYTF	TGTGCCAGCAGCTTCTTGGGACAGGGGTTCTATGGCTACACCTTC
-	-	TRBJ1-4	TRBV5-1	15	CASSETGPTNEKLFF	TGCGCCAGCAGCGAAACAGGGCCTACTAATGAAAAACTGTTTTTT
-	-	TRBJ2-7	TRBV9	10	CASIPWEQYF	TGTGCCAGCATCCCCTGGGAGCAGTACTTC
-	TRBD1	TRBJ2-1	TRBV29-1	13	CSFQGQGRNEQFF	TGCAGCTTCCAGGGACAGGGGCGAAATGAGCAGTTCTTC
-	-	TRBJ2-1	TRBV27	15	CASSFTGSFYNEQFF	TGTGCCAGCAGTTTTACAGGGAGTTTCTACAATGAGCAGTTCTTC
-	TRBD1	TRBJ2-7	TRBV5-4	14	CASSLEQGSYEQYF	TGTGCCAGCAGCTTGGAACAGGGGTCCTACGAGCAGTACTTC
-	-	TRBJ1-2	TRBV7-9	16	CASSTGTLLANYGYTF	TGTGCCAGCAGCACCGGGACGCTTCTAGCTAACTATGGCTACACCTTC
-	-	TRBJ1-3	TRBV5-1	16	CASSLGGSSSGNTIYF	TGCGCCAGCAGCTTGGGCGGCTCGAGCTCTGGAAACACCATATATTTT
-	-	TRBJ1-4	TRBV2	12	CASSSGPEKLFF	TGTGCCAGCAGCTCAGGACCTGAAAAACTGTTTTTT
-	TRBD2	TRBJ2-3	TRBV7-9	18	CASSSLKLLAGGGDTQYF	TGTGCCAGCAGTTCTCTTAAGCTGCTAGCGGGAGGCGGAGATACGCAGTATTTT
-	-	TRBJ1-5	TRBV4-1	15	CASSPGTLAGQPQHF	TGCGCCAGCAGCCCAGGGACCCTGGCGGGGCAGCCCCAGCATTTT
-	-	TRBJ2-5	TRBV9	15	CASSEGSDIQETQYF	TGTGCCAGCAGCGAGGGGAGTGACATTCAAGAGACCCAGTACTTC
-	-	TRBJ2-7	TRBV5-6	14	CASSSGQRVRIRSF	TGTGCCAGCAGCTCCGGACAGAGAGTACGAATCCGCTCGTTC
-	-	TRBJ2-3	TRBV7-2	13	CASSFLTSDTQYF	TGTGCCAGCAGCTTCCTTACGTCAGATACGCAGTATTTT
-	-	TRBJ2-2	TRBV30	14	CAWSVPANTGELFF	TGTGCCTGGAGTGTACCCGCGAACACCGGGGAGCTGTTTTTT
-	-	TRBJ2-5	TRBV5-1	16	CASSLSGRRQGETQYF	TGCGCCAGCAGCTTGTCGGGGCGGCGTCAGGGGGAGACCCAGTACTTC
-	-	TRBJ2-1	TRBV7-9	14	CASSLSRAYNEQFF	TGTGCCAGCAGCTTATCCAGGGCCTACAATGAGCAGTTCTTC